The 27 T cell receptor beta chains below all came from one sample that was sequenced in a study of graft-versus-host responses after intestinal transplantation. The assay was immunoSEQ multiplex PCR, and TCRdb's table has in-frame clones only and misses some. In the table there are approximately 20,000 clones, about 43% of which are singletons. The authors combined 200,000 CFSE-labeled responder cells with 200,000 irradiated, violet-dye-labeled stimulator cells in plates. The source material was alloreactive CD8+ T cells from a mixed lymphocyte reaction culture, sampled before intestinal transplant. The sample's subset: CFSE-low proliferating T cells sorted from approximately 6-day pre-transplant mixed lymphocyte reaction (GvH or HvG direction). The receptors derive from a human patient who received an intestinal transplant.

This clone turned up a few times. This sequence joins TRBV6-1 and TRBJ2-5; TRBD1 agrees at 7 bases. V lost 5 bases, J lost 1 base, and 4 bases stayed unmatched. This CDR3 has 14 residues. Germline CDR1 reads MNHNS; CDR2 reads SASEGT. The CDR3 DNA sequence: TGTGCCAGCAGTTTTACAGGGGTCCAAGAGACCCAGTACTTC. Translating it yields CASSFTGVQETQYF.

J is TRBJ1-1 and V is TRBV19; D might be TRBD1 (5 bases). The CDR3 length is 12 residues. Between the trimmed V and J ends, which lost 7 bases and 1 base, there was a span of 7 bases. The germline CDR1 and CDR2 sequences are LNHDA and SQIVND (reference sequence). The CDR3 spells CASTQGNTEAFF. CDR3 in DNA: TGTGCCAGTACCCAGGGGAACACTGAAGCTTTCTTT.

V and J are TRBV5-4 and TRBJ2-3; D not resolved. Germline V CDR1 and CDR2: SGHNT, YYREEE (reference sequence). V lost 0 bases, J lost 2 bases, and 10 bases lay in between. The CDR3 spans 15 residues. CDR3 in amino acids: CASSLAAAITDTQYF. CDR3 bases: TGTGCCAGCAGCTTGGCCGCAGCCATCACAGATACGCAGTATTTT.

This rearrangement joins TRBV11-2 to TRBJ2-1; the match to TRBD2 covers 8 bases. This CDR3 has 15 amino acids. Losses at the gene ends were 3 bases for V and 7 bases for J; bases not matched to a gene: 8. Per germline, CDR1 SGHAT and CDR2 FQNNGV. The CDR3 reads CASSLMAGTRNEQFF. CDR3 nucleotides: TGTGCCAGCAGCTTGATGGCCGGGACTAGAAATGAGCAGTTCTTC.

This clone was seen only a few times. The CDR3 spells CASSLDKIYGYTF. In DNA, the CDR3 is TGTGCCAGCAGCTTGGACAAGATTTATGGCTACACCTTC. This rearrangement joins TRBV5-4 to TRBJ1-2; D uncertain. CDR1 SGHNT and CDR2 YYREEE come from the germline V gene (reference sequence). This CDR3 is built from 13 residues. The V and J ends lost 0 bases and 5 bases respectively, with 8 bases between them.

The CDR3 DNA is TGTGCCAGCAGCCAAGATCCAACCCCCTCCTACAATGAGCAGTTCTTC. It encodes CASSQDPTPSYNEQFF. The rearrangement uses TRBV4-2 and TRBJ2-1; D remains ambiguous. The CDR3 runs 16 residues. V was cut by 0 bases and J by 0 bases, with 9 bases left in between. The germline V gene encodes CDR1 LGHNA and CDR2 YNFKEQ.

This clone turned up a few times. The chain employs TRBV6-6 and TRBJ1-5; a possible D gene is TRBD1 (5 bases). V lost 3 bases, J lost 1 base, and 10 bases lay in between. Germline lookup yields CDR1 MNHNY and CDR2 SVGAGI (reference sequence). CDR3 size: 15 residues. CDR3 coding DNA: TGTGCCAGCAGTTATGGGGGGATCAGCAATCAGCCCCAGCATTTT. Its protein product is CASSYGGISNQPQHF.

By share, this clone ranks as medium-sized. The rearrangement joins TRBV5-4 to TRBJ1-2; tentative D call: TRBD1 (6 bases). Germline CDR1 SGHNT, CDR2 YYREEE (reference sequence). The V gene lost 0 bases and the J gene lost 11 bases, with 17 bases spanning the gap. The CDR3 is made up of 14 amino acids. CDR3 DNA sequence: TGTGCCAGCAGCTTGGGGGAGGTACAGGGTGAGTACACCTTC. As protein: CASSLGEVQGEYTF.

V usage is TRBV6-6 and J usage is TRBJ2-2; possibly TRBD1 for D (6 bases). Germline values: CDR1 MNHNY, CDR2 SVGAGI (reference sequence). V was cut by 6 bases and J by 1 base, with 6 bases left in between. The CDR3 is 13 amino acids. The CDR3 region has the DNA TGTGCCAGCAGACAGGGGAACACCGGGGAGCTGTTTTTT. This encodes CASRQGNTGELFF.

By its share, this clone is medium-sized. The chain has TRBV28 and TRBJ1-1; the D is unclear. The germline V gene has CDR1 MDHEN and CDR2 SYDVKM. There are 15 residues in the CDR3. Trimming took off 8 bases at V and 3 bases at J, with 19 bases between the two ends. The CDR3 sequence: CASPAQLGSDTEAFF. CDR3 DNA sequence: TGTGCCAGCCCTGCCCAGCTGGGGAGTGACACTGAAGCTTTCTTT.

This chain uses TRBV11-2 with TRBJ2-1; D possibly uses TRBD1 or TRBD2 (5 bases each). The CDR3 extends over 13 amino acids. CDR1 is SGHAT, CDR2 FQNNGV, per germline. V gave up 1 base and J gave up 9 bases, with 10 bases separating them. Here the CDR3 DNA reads TGTGCCAGCAGCTTAGGGGGGTTCGGTGAGCAGTTCTTC. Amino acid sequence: CASSLGGFGEQFF.

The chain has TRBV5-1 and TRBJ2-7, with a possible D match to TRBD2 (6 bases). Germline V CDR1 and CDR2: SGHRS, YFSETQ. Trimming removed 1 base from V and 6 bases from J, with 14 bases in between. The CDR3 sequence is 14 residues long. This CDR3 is CASSLSQGLGEQYF. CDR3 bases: TGCGCCAGCAGCTTGAGTCAGGGACTGGGCGAGCAGTACTTC.

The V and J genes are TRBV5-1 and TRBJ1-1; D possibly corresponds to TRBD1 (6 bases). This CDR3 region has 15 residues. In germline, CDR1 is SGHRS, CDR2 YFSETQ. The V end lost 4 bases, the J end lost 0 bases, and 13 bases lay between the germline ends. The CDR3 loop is CASSPQGGMNTEAFF. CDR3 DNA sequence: TGCGCCAGCAGCCCACAGGGAGGTATGAACACTGAAGCTTTCTTT. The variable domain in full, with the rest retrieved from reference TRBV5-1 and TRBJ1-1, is KAGVTQTPRYLIKTRGQQVTLSCSPISGHRSVSWYQQTPGQGLQFLFEYFSETQRNKGNFPGRFSGRQFSNSRSEMNVSTLELGDSALYLCASSPQGGMNTEAFFGQGTRLTVV.

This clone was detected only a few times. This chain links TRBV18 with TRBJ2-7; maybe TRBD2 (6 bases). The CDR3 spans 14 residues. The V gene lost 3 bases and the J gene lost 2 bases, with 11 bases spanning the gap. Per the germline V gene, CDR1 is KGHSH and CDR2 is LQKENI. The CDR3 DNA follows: TGTGCCAGCTCACCTCGGGACTCAACCTACGAGCAGTACTTC. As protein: CASSPRDSTYEQYF.

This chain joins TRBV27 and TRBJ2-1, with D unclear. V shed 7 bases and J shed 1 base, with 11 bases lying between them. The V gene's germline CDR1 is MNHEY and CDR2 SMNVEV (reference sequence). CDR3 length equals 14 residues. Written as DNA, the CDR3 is TGTGCCAGCAAGATGGCAGCGTCCTACAATGAGCAGTTCTTC. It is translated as CASKMAASYNEQFF.

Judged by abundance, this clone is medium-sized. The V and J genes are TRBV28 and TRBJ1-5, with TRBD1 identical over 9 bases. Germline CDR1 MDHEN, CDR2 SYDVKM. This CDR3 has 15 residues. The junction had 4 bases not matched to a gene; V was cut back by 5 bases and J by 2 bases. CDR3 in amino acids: CASSLTGGGNQPQHF. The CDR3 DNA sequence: TGTGCCAGCAGTCTAACAGGGGGCGGCAATCAGCCCCAGCATTTT.

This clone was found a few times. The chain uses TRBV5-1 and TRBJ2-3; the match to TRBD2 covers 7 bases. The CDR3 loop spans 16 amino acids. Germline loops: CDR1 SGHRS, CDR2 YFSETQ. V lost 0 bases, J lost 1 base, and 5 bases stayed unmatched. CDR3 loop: CASSLGGSPRTDTQYF. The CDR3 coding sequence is TGCGCCAGCAGCTTGGGCGGGAGTCCCCGCACAGATACGCAGTATTTT.

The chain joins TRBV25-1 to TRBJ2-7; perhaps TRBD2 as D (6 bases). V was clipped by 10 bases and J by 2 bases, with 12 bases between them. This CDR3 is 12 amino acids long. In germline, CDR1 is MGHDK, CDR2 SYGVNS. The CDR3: CATGSGAYEQYF. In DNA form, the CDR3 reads TGTGCCACCGGGAGCGGAGCCTACGAGCAGTACTTC.

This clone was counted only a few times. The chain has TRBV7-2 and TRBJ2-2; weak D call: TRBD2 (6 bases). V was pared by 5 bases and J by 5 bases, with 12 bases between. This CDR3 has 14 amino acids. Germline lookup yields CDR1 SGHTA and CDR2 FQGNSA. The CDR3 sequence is CASSTSGLTGELFF. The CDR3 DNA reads TGTGCCAGCAGCACCAGCGGGCTAACCGGGGAGCTGTTTTTT.

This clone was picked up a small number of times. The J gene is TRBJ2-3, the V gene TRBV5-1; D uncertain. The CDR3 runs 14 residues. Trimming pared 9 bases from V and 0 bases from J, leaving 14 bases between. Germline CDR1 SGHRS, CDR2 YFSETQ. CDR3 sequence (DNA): TGCGCCACCTATCCCTTCGCTAGCACAGATACGCAGTATTTT. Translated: CATYPFASTDTQYF.

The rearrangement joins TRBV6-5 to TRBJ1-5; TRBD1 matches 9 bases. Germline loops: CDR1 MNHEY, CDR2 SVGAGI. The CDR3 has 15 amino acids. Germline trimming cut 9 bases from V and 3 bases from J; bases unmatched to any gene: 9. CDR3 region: CASTDTGGYNQPQHF. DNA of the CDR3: TGTGCCAGTACGGATACAGGGGGCTACAATCAGCCCCAGCATTTT.

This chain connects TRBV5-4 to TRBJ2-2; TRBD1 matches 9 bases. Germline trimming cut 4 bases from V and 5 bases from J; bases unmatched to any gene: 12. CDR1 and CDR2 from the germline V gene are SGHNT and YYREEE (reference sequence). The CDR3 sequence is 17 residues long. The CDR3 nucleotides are TGTGCCAGCAGCGACGCACCGGGACAGGGACTGACCGGGGAGCTGTTTTTT. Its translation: CASSDAPGQGLTGELFF.

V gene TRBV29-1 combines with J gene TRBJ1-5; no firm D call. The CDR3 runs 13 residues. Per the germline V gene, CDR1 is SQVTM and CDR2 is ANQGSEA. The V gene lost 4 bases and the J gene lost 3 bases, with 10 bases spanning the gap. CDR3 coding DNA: TGCAGCGTTGCCGAAGGTCACAATCAGCCCCAGCATTTT. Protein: CSVAEGHNQPQHF.

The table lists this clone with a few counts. The CDR3 loop is CASSFWAGPQWNEQFF. The CDR3 nucleotides are TGTGCCAGCAGCTTTTGGGCGGGACCTCAGTGGAATGAGCAGTTCTTC. The chain combines TRBV5-8 with TRBJ2-1; D perhaps matches TRBD2 (6 bases). This CDR3 is 16 amino acids long. CDR1 and CDR2 from the germline V gene are SGHTS and YDEGEE. Trimming removed 2 bases from V and 7 bases from J, with 19 bases in between.

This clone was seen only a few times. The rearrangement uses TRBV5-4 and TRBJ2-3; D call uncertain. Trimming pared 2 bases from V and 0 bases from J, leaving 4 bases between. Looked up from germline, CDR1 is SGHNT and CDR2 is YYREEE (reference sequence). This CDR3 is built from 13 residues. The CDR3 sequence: CASSLASTDTQYF. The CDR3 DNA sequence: TGTGCCAGCAGCTTAGCTAGCACAGATACGCAGTATTTT. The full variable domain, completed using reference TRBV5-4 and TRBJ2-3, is ETGVTQSPTHLIKTRGQQVTLRCSSQSGHNTVSWYQQALGQGPQFIFQYYREEENGRGNFPPRFSGLQFPNYSSELNVNALELDDSALYLCASSLASTDTQYFGPGTRLTVL.

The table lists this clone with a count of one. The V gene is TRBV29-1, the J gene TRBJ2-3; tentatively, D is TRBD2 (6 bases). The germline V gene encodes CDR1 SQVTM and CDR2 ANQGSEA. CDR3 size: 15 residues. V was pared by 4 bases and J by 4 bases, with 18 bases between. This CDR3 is CSVGPGLRRADTQYF. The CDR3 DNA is TGCAGCGTTGGGCCGGGGCTCCGGAGGGCAGATACGCAGTATTTT.

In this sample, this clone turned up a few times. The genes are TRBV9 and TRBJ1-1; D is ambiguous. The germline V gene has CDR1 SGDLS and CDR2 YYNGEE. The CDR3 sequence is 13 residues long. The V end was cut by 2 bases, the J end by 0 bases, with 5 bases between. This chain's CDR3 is CASSVQVNTEAFF. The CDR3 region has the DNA TGTGCCAGCAGCGTTCAGGTGAACACTGAAGCTTTCTTT.